This T cell receptor (beta chain) originates from a study of T cells in narcolepsy. Germline lookup yields CDR1 SGHRS and CDR2 YFSETQ. There are 15 residues in the CDR3. This table comes from immunoSEQ multiplex PCR, and its TCRdb copy is limited to in-frame clones, with some not included. The sample consists of about 40,000 clones, approximately 89% of them appearing once. Of note for this clone: One junction end disagrees with the germline gene, perhaps due to a read error. The sample contains more than one DNA sequence encoding this CDR3.

The sequencing input was CD45RA- memory CD4+ T cells from PBMCs. The chain employs TRBV5-1 and TRBJ2-1, with D possibly TRBD1 on 6 matching bases. The clonotype comes from a human donor with narcolepsy. The CDR3, as DNA: TGCGCCAGCAGTTTGGCCCCTAAGGGGGTGGGTGAGCAGTTCTTC. Its translation is CASSLAPKGVGEQFF.